This T cell receptor beta chain was documented in a study of T cell responses to AZD1222 COVID-19 vaccine. Broader study findings: Baseline serostatus was positive in only a handful of AZD1222 recipients. Repertoires in all cases were sampled only once the peak T cell response had passed.

Measured with immunoSEQ multiplex PCR; TCRdb has only the in-frame clones, and not every one. This table has 100,000 to 150,000 clones, approximately 83% appearing once. CDR3 size: 13 residues. Germline CDR1 LNHNV, CDR2 YYDKDF (reference sequence). V was pared by 0 bases and J by 7 bases, with 7 bases between. With respect to this clone: Its antigen is still unknown.

The chain combines TRBV15 with TRBJ1-5; D remains unclear. The specimen was peripheral blood, collected on day 0 of AZD1222 vaccination. This sequence was found in an adult in good health. CDR3: CATSRDHGQPQHF. The CDR3 DNA is TGTGCCACCAGCAGAGACCATGGGCAGCCCCAGCATTTT.